Following are 20 T cell receptor beta chains from one sample sequenced in a study of cytomegalovirus exposure and HLA in healthy donors. It was with 60 Vbeta and 13 Jbeta primers that the PCR ran. Produced via immunoSEQ multiplex PCR; TCRdb's table is partial and in-frame only. The table includes 100,000 to 120,000 clones, about 80% detected once. The source material was PBMCs. The receptor source for this set is a man in his forties in good health and CMV-seropositive.

V gene TRBV28 combines with J gene TRBJ2-7, with TRBD1 matching over 9 bases. From germline, CDR1 is MDHEN and CDR2 SYDVKM. The CDR3 runs to 14 residues. J was trimmed by 2 bases and V by 7 bases; bases with no gene match: 6. This CDR3 is CASTPGTGTYEQYF. The CDR3 bases are TGTGCCAGCACCCCCGGGACAGGGACCTACGAGCAGTACTTC.

The chain is built from TRBV7-2 and TRBJ2-2; D may be TRBD1 (6 bases). CDR1 SGHTA and CDR2 FQGNSA come from the germline V gene. The CDR3 loop spans 15 amino acids. Deletions cut 2 bases from V and 4 bases from J, with 11 bases between. The CDR3 region is CASSLKGVGTGELFF. CDR3 coding DNA: TGTGCCAGCAGCTTAAAGGGGGTGGGCACCGGGGAGCTGTTTTTT.

The CDR3 loop is CASSLGQGFREPQHF. Written as DNA, the CDR3 is TGTGCCAGCAGTTTAGGGCAGGGTTTTCGGGAGCCCCAGCATTTT. The V and J genes are TRBV28 and TRBJ1-5, with D possibly being TRBD1 (5 bases). The CDR3 spans 15 residues. Germline V gene sequence: CDR1 MDHEN, CDR2 SYDVKM. Trimming shortened V by 2 bases and J by 8 bases, and 16 bases separated the two germline ends.

The gene calls are TRBV5-1 and TRBJ2-7; 11 bases fit TRBD1. The J segment lost 6 bases and the V segment lost 9 bases, leaving 8 bases of the junction unmatched. This CDR3 comprises 13 residues. Germline V gives CDR1 SGHRS, CDR2 YFSETQ. CDR3 amino acids: CATGRTGGGEQYF. The CDR3 nucleotides are TGCGCCACCGGGAGGACAGGGGGCGGCGAGCAGTACTTC. Full variable domain (rest looked up from reference TRBV5-1 and TRBJ2-7): KAGVTQTPRYLIKTRGQQVTLSCSPISGHRSVSWYQQTPGQGLQFLFEYFSETQRNKGNFPGRFSGRQFSNSRSEMNVSTLELGDSALYLCATGRTGGGEQYFGPGTRLTVT.

Written as DNA, the CDR3 is TGTGCCAGCAGTTACCGGGACAGGGGGCATTACGAGCAGTACTTC. Its translation is CASSYRDRGHYEQYF. The V and J genes are TRBV6-5 and TRBJ2-7, with 12 bases identical to TRBD1. The CDR3 spans 15 residues. Germline V gene sequence: CDR1 MNHEY, CDR2 SVGAGI. The trim removed 2 bases at V and 4 bases at J, leaving 3 bases unmatched.

The genes are TRBV2 and TRBJ1-1; 7 nucleotides align to TRBD1. Germline V gene sequence: CDR1 SNHLY, CDR2 FYNNEI. With 6 bases clipped from V and 0 bases from J, the junction kept 1 base outside the gene matches. The CDR3 runs to 13 residues. CDR3 residues: CASRGQMNTEAFF. The CDR3 nucleotides read TGTGCCAGCAGGGGACAGATGAACACTGAAGCTTTCTTT.

The chain has TRBV6-4 and TRBJ2-3; D is possibly TRBD2 (6 bases). Trimming removed 3 bases from V and 5 bases from J, with 6 bases in between. The CDR3 runs 12 residues. Germline lookup yields CDR1 MRHNA and CDR2 SNTAGT. The DNA for the CDR3 is TGTGCCAGCAGTGAGCGGGGAGATACGCAGTATTTT. Its protein is CASSERGDTQYF.

This rearrangement joins TRBV13 to TRBJ1-4; 8 bases agree with TRBD1. The CDR3 covers 17 residues. Per germline, CDR1 PRHDT and CDR2 FYEKMQ (reference sequence). V lost 5 bases and J lost 3; bases outside the gene matches: 11. Written as DNA, the CDR3 is TGTGCCAGCAGCCCCGGACAGGGAGGGTTCGCTAATGAAAAACTGTTTTTT. Translated: CASSPGQGGFANEKLFF.

The chain combines TRBV9 with TRBJ2-1; 7 bases agree with TRBD1. CDR3 length: 14 residues. CDR1 and CDR2 from the germline V gene are SGDLS and YYNGEE. With V trimmed by 3 bases and J by 8 bases, 8 bases remained unmatched. This chain's CDR3 is CASSARQGFDEQFF. The CDR3 coding sequence is TGTGCCAGCAGCGCCCGACAGGGCTTCGATGAGCAGTTCTTC.

The genes are TRBV29-1 and TRBJ2-7; 9 bases are a match to TRBD2. In germline, CDR1 is SQVTM, CDR2 ANQGSEA. The trim removed 4 bases at V and 7 bases at J, leaving 8 bases unmatched. There are 13 residues in the CDR3. The CDR3 DNA reads as TGCAGCGTTGTGCGGGAGGGAACGGGAGAGCAGTACTTC. Protein sequence: CSVVREGTGEQYF.

The CDR3 bases are TGCGCCAGCAGCTTGGTAACGGGTTTGAGGTACGAGCAGTACTTC. Its protein is CASSLVTGLRYEQYF. This sequence joins TRBV5-1 and TRBJ2-7; D not certain. Trimming cost V 0 bases and J 4 bases, with 14 bases left between them. This CDR3 has 15 amino acids. Per germline, CDR1 SGHRS and CDR2 YFSETQ.

The chain couples TRBV11-2 to TRBJ1-4; the D is unclear. Germline V gives CDR1 SGHAT, CDR2 FQNNGV. Trimming shortened V by 1 base and J by 7 bases, and 16 bases separated the two germline ends. This CDR3 is 16 amino acids long. CDR3 DNA sequence: TGTGCCAGCAGCTTAGGCAGGAGGGATGGTGGTGAAAAACTGTTTTTT. Translation: CASSLGRRDGGEKLFF.

The genes are TRBV28 and TRBJ1-2; 8 bases line up with TRBD1. Germline CDR1 reads MDHEN; CDR2 reads SYDVKM. V lost 6 bases, J lost 2 bases, and 2 bases stayed unmatched. The CDR3 is made up of 13 amino acids. This CDR3 reads CASSNRGNYGYTF. CDR3 nucleotides: TGTGCCAGCAGCAACAGGGGGAACTATGGCTACACCTTC.

This chain joins TRBV4-3 and TRBJ1-6; D remains unclear. CDR1 and CDR2 from the germline V gene are LGHNA and YSLEER. Trimming removed 0 bases from V and 2 bases from J, with 17 bases in between. CDR3 length: 19 residues. Here the CDR3 reads CASSQDYSPLSPYNSPLHF. The CDR3, as DNA: TGCGCCAGCAGCCAAGATTATTCGCCTTTAAGCCCCTATAATTCACCCCTCCACTTT.

On this clone: A junction end diverges from the germline sequence, so it may reflect a read error. The gene calls are TRBV7-2 and TRBJ2-7; D remains unclear. This CDR3 is 11 amino acids long. CDR1 SGHTA and CDR2 FQGNSA come from the germline V gene. The CDR3, as DNA: TGTGCCAGCAGCTTAGGCCAAGAGCTGAACTTC. Protein product: CASSLGQELNF. Complete variable domain (other parts from reference TRBV7-2 and TRBJ2-7): GAGVSQSPSNKVTEKGKDVELRCDPISGHTALYWYRQSLGQGLEFLIYFQGNSAPDKSGLPSDRFSAERTGGSVSTLTIQRTQQEDSAVYLCASSLGQELNFGPGTRLTVT.

The chain has TRBV4-3 and TRBJ2-5; the match to TRBD2 covers 11 bases. Germline CDR1 is LGHNA and CDR2 is YSLEER. The CDR3 has 16 amino acids. V trimming: 0 bases; J trimming: 5 bases; junction bases outside the gene matches: 5. CDR3 loop: CASSQDLTSGSETQYF. For the CDR3, the DNA is TGCGCCAGCAGCCAAGATCTTACTAGCGGGAGTGAGACCCAGTACTTC.

The CDR3 DNA reads as TGTGCCAGCAGCAAAGCGGTGCAGGGGCACCGCCCCCCCGGGGAGCTGTTTTTT. Translation: CASSKAVQGHRPPGELFF. The chain links TRBV21-1 to TRBJ2-2; the tabulated D call, TRBD1, remains unverified against the DNA. TRBV21-1 is termed a pseudogene. This CDR3 is built from 18 residues.

The genes are TRBV28 and TRBJ1-1; D is undetermined. Deletions cut 5 bases from V and 6 bases from J, with 16 bases between. Germline CDR1 is MDHEN and CDR2 is SYDVKM. The CDR3 totals 14 residues. CDR3 protein: CASSRSSGGAEAFF. The CDR3 DNA reads TGTGCCAGCAGTCGGTCATCCGGAGGCGCTGAAGCTTTCTTT.

The chain couples TRBV4-1 to TRBJ2-3, with a weak D call TRBD1 (7 bases). Germline CDR1 reads MGHRA; CDR2 reads YSYEKL. The ends were cut back, 5 bases at V and 2 bases at J, with 17 bases in the middle. This CDR3 has 16 residues. The DNA of the CDR3 is TGCGCCAGCAGCATCCACAGGGGAGGCGACACAGATACGCAGTATTTT. Translated, it gives CASSIHRGGDTDTQYF.

The genes are TRBV2 and TRBJ1-2; possibly TRBD1 for D (6 bases). CDR1 is SNHLY and CDR2 is FYNNEI in the germline V gene. The V gene lost 6 bases and the J gene lost 2 bases, with 10 bases spanning the gap. This CDR3 spans 13 amino acids. The CDR3 loop is CASRGRGNYGYTF. Here the CDR3 DNA reads TGTGCCAGCAGGGGGAGGGGGAACTATGGCTACACCTTC.